This T cell receptor (beta chain) derives from a study of cytomegalovirus exposure and HLA in healthy donors (dated by TCRdb to 2016 to 2017). Regarding the complete study: An earlier analysis of around 600 of the donors reported approximately 270 Gb of sequence data and around 110 million unique TCR beta sequences from 150 million to 200 million T cells. The later analysis used no new phenotypic data to find candidate immune exposures, relying instead on TCR beta sequences and their occurrence across donors. In addition to the first cohort of approximately 670 subjects, a separate validation cohort of approximately 110 different subjects was used. An earlier analysis of several hundred of the donors used high-throughput TCR beta sequencing to judge whether each TCR beta V gene segment behaved as functional or pseudogenic. Class I and class II HLA loci were covered by the typing at four-digit resolution. Approximately 310 gigabases of sequencing data and tens of millions of unique TCR sequences were included in an early release covering around 650 HLA-typed donors. To study patterns of TCR occurrence, a later analysis re-analyzed previously published TCR beta repertoires from under 750 donors and added high-resolution HLA genotyping. The genetic ancestry cluster associated with self-reported Caucasian donors included 81% of the roughly 400 genotyped donors. The study aimed to test whether signatures of past pathogen exposure could be identified by cataloging public T cell receptors. Four to six DR-DQ haplotypes were handled as single units for association and clustering, since linkage in the cohort was strong. Every discovery cohort repertoire had been produced on one sequencing platform. The study profiled the T cell repertoires of 666 subjects by immunosequencing and related them to cytomegalovirus serostatus. Across 398 genotyped donors of the cohort, an average of about 220,000 unique TCR beta nucleotide sequences per donor were sequenced, and around 20% of those sequences were non-productive. Typing coverage differed by locus: A, B, C, DRB1 and DQB1 were typed in roughly 629-640 donors, DQA1 in approximately 520, DPA1 in 606, and DPB1 in 400 to 480. Alongside the repertoire data, information on donor age, sex, ethnicity and CMV serostatus was compiled. High-throughput TCR immunosequencing, statistical association of individual TCRs with disease status, and machine learning were combined to predict cytomegalovirus infection status. A later genetic analysis took genome-wide SNP genotypes for about 60% of the roughly 670 donors and used that subset as a discovery cohort.

Library preparation was by the immunoSEQ multiplex PCR assay. For the multiplex PCR, a mixture combining 60 forward primers for TCR Vbeta segments and 13 reverse primers for TCR Jbeta segments was used. Amplification of the CDR3 region of rearranged TCR beta genes was performed with a multiplex PCR assay on genomic DNA. On the Illumina HiSeq System, the amplified TCR beta libraries were sequenced as 87-base-pair reads. Per the authors' processing: A later analysis counted some 80 million unique TCR beta chains across the approximately 700 repertoires, and 9.5 million to 11 million of these chains were shared by at least two donors. A nearest-neighbor algorithm error-corrected the raw reads and collapsed the reads into unique sequences, merging closely related sequences to remove PCR and sequencing errors. V, D and J gene segments were assigned by aligning CDR3 sequences to IMGT reference sequences. For a sequence to be retained, a match of at least six nucleotides to both a V gene segment and a J gene segment was required. Rearrangements were called productive when the CDR3 lacked stop codons and stayed in frame with V and J; all others were non-productive. CDR3 was defined according to IMGT convention as the region running from the second conserved V-encoded cysteine to the conserved J-encoded phenylalanine. In an earlier analysis of approximately 500 of the donors, sequences lacking an unambiguous match to a single V gene segment were excluded. An earlier analysis of a few hundred of the donors called V segments functional above 56.7% productive rearrangements and segregating when the between-donor standard deviation exceeded 5%. A statistical classification framework was built for diagnosing cytomegalovirus status from the catalog of TCR beta chain sequences. V and J gene assignment, in a later analysis, came from comparing TCR nucleotide sequences with IMGT/GENE-DB human TR gene sequences. A later analysis assigned CDR3 sequences and most-parsimonious VDJ recombination scenarios with the TCRdist pipeline. A later analysis defined each TCR beta chain by its CDR3 amino acid sequence plus V-gene family, and excluded reads lacking a unique V-gene family. As a way to deal with suspected cross-contamination and a sequencing artifact, a later analysis dropped more than 500 nucleotide sequences that were highly shared and had low generation probability. For each public chain, a later analysis derived a clonal expansion index from normalized ranks of inferred template counts within each repertoire. Generation probabilities in a later analysis came from a VDJ recombination model fitted to out-of-frame rearrangements, and those results were checked against IGoR. Hypergeometric tests were used in a later analysis to score TCR-TCR, TCR-HLA and TCR-CMV co-occurrence, with a repertoire-size bias correction applied to the TCR pairs. A later analysis estimated false discovery rates by permuting HLA or CMV assignments 20 times. A later analysis grouped co-occurring TCRs with DBSCAN, adding TCRdist sequence similarity when clustering within HLA-allele-positive subsets. Repertoires with fewer than 30,000 or more than 120,000 public chains were left out of co-occurrence clustering, as were a few repertoires with anomalous nucleotide sharing. TCRdb retrieved this table from immuneACCESS and kept in-frame rearrangements only. Not all clones are present; in checked studies, unresolved V genes account for under half, and no reason is known for the remainder. V and J calls and clone size come straight from that table; D and trimming were deduced from the DNA. The sample includes over 150,000 clones, with approximately 80% observed a single time. 2% to 3% of the sample goes to the ten largest clones.

Overall study results and their limits: Sequencing depth was assumed to be roughly uniform across donors in the presence/absence analyses, though that assumption may not hold. The authors suggested that the approach could potentially be generalized to other disease states and immunological phenotypes. Because HLA typing was unavailable for some donors at each locus, only the typed subset was used in association tests. In vitro tests confirmed that a few of the cytomegalovirus-associated TCR beta chains recognize cytomegalovirus antigens. An earlier analysis of roughly 570 of the donors showed that most TCR beta V segments appeared in productive rearrangements either about 87% or about 30% of the time, which broadly matched IMGT annotations. In the study, approximately 160 TCR beta chains were listed as associated with cytomegalovirus. Assigning TCR associations to individual alleles was difficult when HLA alleles, especially DR and DQ, strongly co-occurred. An association between a missense DCLRE1C variant and V-gene and J-gene trimming of TCR beta chains was found in a later genetic analysis and replicated in an independent cohort. Compared with the approximately 710-donor mean, donors in an Asian-associated ancestry cluster had fewer N-insertions in productive TCRs, according to a later genetic analysis. The classifier was reported to diagnose cytomegalovirus status with high specificity and sensitivity in both the original and validation cohorts. A cluster of highly shared sequence variants was judged likely to be a technical artifact of the sequencing pipeline. In a later analysis, HLA-associated TCR beta chains were found to be more clonally expanded and to have lower generation probabilities than equally common non-associated chains. A later analysis reported that several top co-occurrence clusters appeared linked to parvovirus B19, influenza, CMV and Epstein-Barr virus. The only immune exposure information available for the cohort was CMV serostatus. A further reported finding was that TCR beta sequences accurately predicted the HLA-A and HLA-B alleles for most subjects in the first cohort. Only TCR beta chains were sequenced in this cohort, and the absence of alpha or paired-chain data limited detectable features. Most TCR sequences were seen in very few donors, while some public TCRs were found in many individuals. Most CMV-associated TCR beta chains appeared to be HLA-restricted in a later analysis, and the HLA associations seemed to be driven largely by CMV exposure. A later analysis found that TCR association rates varied across HLA loci, with DRB1 alleles showing the most associated TCRs and HLA-C alleles the fewest. Because counts were too low, around 17 rarely observed V segments, including chromosome 9 orphons, were left out of the earlier analysis of 587 of the donors. Linkage disequilibrium might explain the correlated functional status among segregating V segments, but an unknown experimental factor could not be ruled out. In a later analysis, about 17,000 TCR beta sequences were associated with specific HLA alleles at a false discovery rate of 0.05.

The cohort comprised hundreds of healthy bone marrow donors. At the time of sampling, all cohort members were nominally healthy, though unrecorded immune exposures were likely present. The donor tested CMV seropositive and was one of the 289 seropositive cohort members. Each donor provided a peripheral blood sample, and peripheral blood mononuclear cells were used for TCR beta sequencing. Genomic DNA was extracted from the blood cell samples with the Qiagen DNeasy Blood Extraction Kit. Note on this clone: No cognate antigen has been identified for it. Per-base qualities were not stored, and no clone one base away is much larger.

Sequenced sample: PBMCs. The receptor was isolated from a woman between 40 and 50 years old in good health and CMV-seropositive.

Here is the DNA: TGTGCCAGCAGCTGGGGCCGGGACAGGGTCAACGAGCAGTACTTC. This encodes CASSWGRDRVNEQYF. Here the chain combines TRBV5-6 and TRBJ2-7; TRBD1 matches 9 bases in the middle. CDR1 and CDR2 (SGHDT, YYEEEE) derive from the germline V gene. Including cysteine and phenylalanine, the CDR3 has 15 amino acids. Only the CDR3 DNA stays, 45 bases, in frame from base 1. The V end gives up 3 bases and the J end 5 bases, leaving 9 bases in the junction not matched to a gene.